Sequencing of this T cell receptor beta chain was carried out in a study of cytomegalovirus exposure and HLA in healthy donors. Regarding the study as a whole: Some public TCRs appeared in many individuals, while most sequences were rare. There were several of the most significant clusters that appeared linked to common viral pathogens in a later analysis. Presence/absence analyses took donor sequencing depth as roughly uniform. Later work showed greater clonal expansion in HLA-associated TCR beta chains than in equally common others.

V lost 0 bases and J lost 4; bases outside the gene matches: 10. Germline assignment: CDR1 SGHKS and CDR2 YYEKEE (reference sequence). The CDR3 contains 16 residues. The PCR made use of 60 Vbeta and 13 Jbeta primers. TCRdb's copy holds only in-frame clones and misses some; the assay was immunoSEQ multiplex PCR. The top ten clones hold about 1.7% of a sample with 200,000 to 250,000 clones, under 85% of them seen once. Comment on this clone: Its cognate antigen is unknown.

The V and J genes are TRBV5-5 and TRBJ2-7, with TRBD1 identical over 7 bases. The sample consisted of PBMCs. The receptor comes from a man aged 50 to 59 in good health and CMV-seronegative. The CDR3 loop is CASSLAARGQNYEQYF. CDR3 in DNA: TGTGCCAGCAGCTTGGCTGCCAGGGGACAGAATTACGAGCAGTACTTC.